This TCR beta chain was observed in a study of PD-1 blockade in mismatch repair-deficient tumors. This clone was recorded only once. Its specificity is not known. Time point: roughly 10-day in vitro stimulation with candidate neoantigen peptide 4. A roughly ten-day in vitro culture was run per each of over five reactive peptides. Profiled with immunoSEQ multiplex PCR; TCRdb holds only in-frame clones, not every one. Counted here are more than 11,000 clones, 80% to 90% occurring once; the ten biggest clones make up around 22%. The CDR3 has 14 residues. Germline V lookup: CDR1 MDHEN, CDR2 SYDVKM. Deletions cut 4 bases from V and 2 bases from J, with 8 bases between.

The receptor was derived from an adult with mismatch repair-deficient cancer. Sequencing was performed on cells cultured in vitro, taken from a patient treated with pembrolizumab. The chain carries TRBV28 and TRBJ2-2; D gene uncertain. The CDR3 DNA sequence: TGTGCCAGCAGTTCCCACATAAACACCGGGGAGCTGTTTTTT. It specifies CASSSHINTGELFF.